The source of this TCR beta chain is a study of cytomegalovirus exposure and HLA in healthy donors. General observations from the study: Researchers reportedly found TCR beta sequences accurately predicted most subjects' HLA-A and HLA-B alleles. In a later analysis, HLA-associated TCR beta chains were more clonally expanded than equally common others. Listed as cytomegalovirus-associated were over 150 TCR beta chains.

The PCR used 60 Vbeta and 13 Jbeta primers. Repertoires were generated with immunoSEQ multiplex PCR, while TCRdb's copy carries only in-frame clones and drops some. The table lists about 190,000 clones, approximately 88% of them singletons. Trimming shortened V by 4 bases and J by 5 bases, and 11 bases separated the two germline ends. This CDR3 has 13 residues. CDR1 is SNHLY, CDR2 FYNNEI, per germline. This clone has a handful of counts. Its cognate antigen is unknown. This rearrangement joins TRBV2 to TRBJ1-1; D perhaps matches TRBD1 (5 bases). The sample consisted of PBMCs. This TCR was recovered from a woman between 50 and 59 years old in good health and CMV-seropositive. The CDR3 here is CASSGGGKTEAFF. The CDR3 DNA is TGTGCCAGCAGTGGGGGGGGGAAGACTGAAGCTTTCTTT. Based on the CDR3 plus reference TRBV2 and TRBJ1-1, the full variable domain is EPEVTQTPSHQVTQMGQEVILRCVPISNHLYFYWYRQILGQKVEFLVSFYNNEISEKSEIFDDQFSVERPDGSNFTLKIRSTKLEDSAMYFCASSGGGKTEAFFGQGTRLTVV.